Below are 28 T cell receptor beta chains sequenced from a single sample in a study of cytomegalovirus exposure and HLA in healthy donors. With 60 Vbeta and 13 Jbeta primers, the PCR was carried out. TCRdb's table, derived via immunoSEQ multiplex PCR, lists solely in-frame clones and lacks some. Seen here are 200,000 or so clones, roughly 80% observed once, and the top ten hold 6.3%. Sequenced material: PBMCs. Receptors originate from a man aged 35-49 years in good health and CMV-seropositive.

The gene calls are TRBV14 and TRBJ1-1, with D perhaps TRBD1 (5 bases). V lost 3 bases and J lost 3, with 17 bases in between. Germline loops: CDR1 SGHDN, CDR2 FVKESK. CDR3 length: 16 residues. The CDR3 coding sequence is TGTGCCAGCAGCCACTCCCGGGAGCGGGGGGACACTGAAGCTTTCTTT. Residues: CASSHSRERGDTEAFF. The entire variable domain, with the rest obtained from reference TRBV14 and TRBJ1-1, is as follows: EAGVTQFPSHSVIEKGQTVTLRCDPISGHDNLYWYRRVMGKEIKFLLHFVKESKQDESGMPNNRFLAERTGGTYSTLKVQPAELEDSGVYFCASSHSRERGDTEAFFGQGTRLTVV.

The CDR3 loop reads CASSLDQGSRLSSGNTIYF. The CDR3 nucleotides read TGTGCCAGCAGCTTAGATCAAGGCTCCAGACTCAGCTCTGGAAACACCATATATTTT. The chain couples TRBV11-2 to TRBJ1-3; D is unclear. Trimming cost V 0 bases and J 0 bases, with 18 bases left between them. In germline, CDR1 is SGHAT, CDR2 FQNNGV. The CDR3 consists of 19 residues.

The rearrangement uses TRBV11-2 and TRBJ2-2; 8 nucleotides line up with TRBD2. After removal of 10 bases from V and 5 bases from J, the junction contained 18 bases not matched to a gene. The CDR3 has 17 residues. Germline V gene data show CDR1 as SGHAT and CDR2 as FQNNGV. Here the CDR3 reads CAIPQKRGRRWTGELFF. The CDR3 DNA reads TGTGCCATCCCTCAGAAGCGGGGGCGTCGTTGGACCGGGGAGCTGTTTTTT.

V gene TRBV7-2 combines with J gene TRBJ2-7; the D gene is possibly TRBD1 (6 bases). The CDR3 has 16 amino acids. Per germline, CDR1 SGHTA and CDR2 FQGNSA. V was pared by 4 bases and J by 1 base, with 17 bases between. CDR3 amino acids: CASSSQGWKGSYEQYF. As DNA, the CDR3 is TGTGCCAGCAGCTCACAGGGCTGGAAAGGGTCCTACGAGCAGTACTTC.

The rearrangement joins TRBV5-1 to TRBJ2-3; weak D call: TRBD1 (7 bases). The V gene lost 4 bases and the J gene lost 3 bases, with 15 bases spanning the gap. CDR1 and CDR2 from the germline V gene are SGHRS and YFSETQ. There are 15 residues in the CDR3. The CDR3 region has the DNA TGCGCCAGCAGCGCGGGAAGGGGGCTAACAGATACGCAGTATTTT. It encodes CASSAGRGLTDTQYF.

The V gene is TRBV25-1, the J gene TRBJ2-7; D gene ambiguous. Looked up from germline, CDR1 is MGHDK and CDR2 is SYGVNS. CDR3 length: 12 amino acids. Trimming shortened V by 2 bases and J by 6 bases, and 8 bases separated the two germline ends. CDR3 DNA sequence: TGTGCCAGCAGTGAAGTACAGAGCGAGCAGTACTTC. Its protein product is CASSEVQSEQYF.

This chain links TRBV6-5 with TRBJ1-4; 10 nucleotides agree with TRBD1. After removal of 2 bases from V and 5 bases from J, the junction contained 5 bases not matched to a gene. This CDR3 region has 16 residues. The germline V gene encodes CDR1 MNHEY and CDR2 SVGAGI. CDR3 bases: TGTGCCAGCAGTTACCTGGGACAGGGGAACAATGAAAAACTGTTTTTT. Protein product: CASSYLGQGNNEKLFF.

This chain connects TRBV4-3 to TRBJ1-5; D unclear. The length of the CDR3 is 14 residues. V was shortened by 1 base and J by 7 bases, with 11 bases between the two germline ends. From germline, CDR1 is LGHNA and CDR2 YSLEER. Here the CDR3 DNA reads TGCGCCAGCAGCCAAGTTCCCGGGGTCCAGCCCCAGCATTTT. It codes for CASSQVPGVQPQHF.

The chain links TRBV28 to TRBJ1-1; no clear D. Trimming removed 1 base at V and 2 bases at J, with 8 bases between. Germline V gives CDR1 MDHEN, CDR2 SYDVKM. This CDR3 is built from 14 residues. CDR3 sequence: CASSLFLRNTEAFF. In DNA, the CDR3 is TGTGCCAGCAGTTTATTCCTGAGAAACACTGAAGCTTTCTTT. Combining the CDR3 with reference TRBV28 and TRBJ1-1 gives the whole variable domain DVKVTQSSRYLVKRTGEKVFLECVQDMDHENMFWYRQDPGLGLRLIYFSYDVKMKEKGDIPEGYSVSREKKERFSLILESASTNQTSMYLCASSLFLRNTEAFFGQGTRLTVV.

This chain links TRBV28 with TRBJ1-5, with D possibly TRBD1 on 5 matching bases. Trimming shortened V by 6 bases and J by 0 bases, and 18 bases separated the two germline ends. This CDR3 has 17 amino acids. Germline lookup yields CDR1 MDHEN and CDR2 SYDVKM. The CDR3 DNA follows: TGTGCCAGCAGCCGTGGGAGGTTTGGGGGTAGCAATCAGCCCCAGCATTTT. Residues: CASSRGRFGGSNQPQHF.

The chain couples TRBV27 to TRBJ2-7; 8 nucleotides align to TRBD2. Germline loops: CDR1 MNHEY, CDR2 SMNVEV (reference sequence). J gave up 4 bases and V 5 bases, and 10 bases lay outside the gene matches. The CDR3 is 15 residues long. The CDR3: CASSARGGLTYEQYF. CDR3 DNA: TGTGCCAGCAGTGCCCGGGGGGGCCTTACTTACGAGCAGTACTTC.

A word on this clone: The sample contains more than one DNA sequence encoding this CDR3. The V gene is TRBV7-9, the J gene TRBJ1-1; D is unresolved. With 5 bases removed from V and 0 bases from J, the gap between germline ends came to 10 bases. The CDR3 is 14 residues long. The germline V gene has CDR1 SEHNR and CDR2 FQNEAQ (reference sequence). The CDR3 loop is CASSPGTVNTEAFF. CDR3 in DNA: TGTGCCAGCAGCCCAGGAACAGTGAACACTGAAGCTTTCTTT.

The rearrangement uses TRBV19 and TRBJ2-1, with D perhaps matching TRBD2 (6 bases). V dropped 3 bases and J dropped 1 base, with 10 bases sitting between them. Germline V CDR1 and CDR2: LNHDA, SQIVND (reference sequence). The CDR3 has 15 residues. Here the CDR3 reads CASSIWGDSYNEQFF. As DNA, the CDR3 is TGTGCCAGTAGTATTTGGGGGGATTCCTACAATGAGCAGTTCTTC.

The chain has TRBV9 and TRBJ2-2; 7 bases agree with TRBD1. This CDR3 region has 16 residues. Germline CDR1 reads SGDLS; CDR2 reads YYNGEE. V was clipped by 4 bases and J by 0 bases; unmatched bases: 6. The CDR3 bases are TGTGCCAGCAGCCTACAGGGGTTTGCGAACACCGGGGAGCTGTTTTTT. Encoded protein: CASSLQGFANTGELFF.

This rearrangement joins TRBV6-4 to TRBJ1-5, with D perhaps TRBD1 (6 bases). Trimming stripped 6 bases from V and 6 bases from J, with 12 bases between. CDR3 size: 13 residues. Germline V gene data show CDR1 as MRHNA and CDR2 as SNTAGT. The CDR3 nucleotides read TGTGCCAGCAGCCAGGGGTCGGGTCAGCCCCAGCATTTT. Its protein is CASSQGSGQPQHF.

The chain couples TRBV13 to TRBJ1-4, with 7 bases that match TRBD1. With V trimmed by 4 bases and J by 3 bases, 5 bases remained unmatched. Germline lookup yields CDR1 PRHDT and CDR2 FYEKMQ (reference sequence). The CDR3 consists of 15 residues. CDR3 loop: CASSSADRPNEKLFF. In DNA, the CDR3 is TGTGCCAGCAGCTCCGCGGACAGGCCTAATGAAAAACTGTTTTTT.

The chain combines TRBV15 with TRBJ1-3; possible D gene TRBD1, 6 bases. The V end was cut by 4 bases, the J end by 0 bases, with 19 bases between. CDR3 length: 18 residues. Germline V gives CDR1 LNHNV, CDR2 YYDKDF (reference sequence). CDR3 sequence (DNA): TGTGCCACCAGCAACGACAGGCGGGCTTCAATCTCTGGAAACACCATATATTTT. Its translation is CATSNDRRASISGNTIYF.

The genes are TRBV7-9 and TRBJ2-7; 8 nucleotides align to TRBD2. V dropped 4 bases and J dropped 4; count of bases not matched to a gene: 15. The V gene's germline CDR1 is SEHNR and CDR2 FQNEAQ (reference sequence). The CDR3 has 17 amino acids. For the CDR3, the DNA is TGTGCCAGCAGCTCCCACAGGACTGAGAGCGGGGGATACGAGCAGTACTTC. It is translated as CASSSHRTESGGYEQYF.

The CDR3 reads CASSPFPGYEQYF. The CDR3 DNA is TGTGCCAGCAGCCCTTTCCCGGGCTACGAGCAGTACTTC. The genes are TRBV7-6 and TRBJ2-7; D is uncertain. The germline V gene has CDR1 SGHVS and CDR2 FNYEAQ. V was trimmed by 5 bases and J by 3 bases, leaving 11 bases between them. The CDR3 has 13 amino acids.

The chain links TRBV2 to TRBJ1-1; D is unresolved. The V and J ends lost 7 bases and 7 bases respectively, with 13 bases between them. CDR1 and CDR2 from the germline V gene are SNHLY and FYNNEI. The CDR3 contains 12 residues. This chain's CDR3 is CASIEGGSEAFF. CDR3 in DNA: TGTGCCAGCATCGAGGGCGGGAGTGAAGCTTTCTTT.

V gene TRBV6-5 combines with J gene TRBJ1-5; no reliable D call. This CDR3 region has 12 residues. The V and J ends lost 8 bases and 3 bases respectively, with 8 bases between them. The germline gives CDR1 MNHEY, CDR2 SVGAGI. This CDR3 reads CASGQLNQPQHF. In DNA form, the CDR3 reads TGTGCCAGCGGGCAGCTCAATCAGCCCCAGCATTTT.

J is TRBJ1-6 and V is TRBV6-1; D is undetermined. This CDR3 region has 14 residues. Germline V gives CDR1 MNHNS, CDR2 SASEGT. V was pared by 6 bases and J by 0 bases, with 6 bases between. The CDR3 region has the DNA TGTGCCAGCAGGGCCAGCTCCTATAATTCACCCCTCCACTTT. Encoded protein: CASRASSYNSPLHF.

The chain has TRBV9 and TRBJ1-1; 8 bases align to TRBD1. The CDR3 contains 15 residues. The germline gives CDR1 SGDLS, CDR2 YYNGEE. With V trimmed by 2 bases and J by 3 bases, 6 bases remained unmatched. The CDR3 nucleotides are TGTGCCAGCAGCGTTGCAGGGGGCGCGGACACTGAAGCTTTCTTT. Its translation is CASSVAGGADTEAFF.

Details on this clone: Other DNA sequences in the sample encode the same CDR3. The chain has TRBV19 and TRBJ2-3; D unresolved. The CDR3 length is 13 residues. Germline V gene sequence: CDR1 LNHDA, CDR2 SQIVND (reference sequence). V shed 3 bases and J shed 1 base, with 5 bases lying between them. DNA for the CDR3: TGTGCCAGTAGTATTCTTGGCACAGATACGCAGTATTTT. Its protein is CASSILGTDTQYF.

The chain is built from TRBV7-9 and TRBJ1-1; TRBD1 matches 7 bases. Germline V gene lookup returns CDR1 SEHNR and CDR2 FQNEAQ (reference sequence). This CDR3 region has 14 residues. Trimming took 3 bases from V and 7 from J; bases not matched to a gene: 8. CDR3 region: CASSFGTALFEAFF. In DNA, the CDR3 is TGTGCCAGCAGCTTCGGGACAGCTCTATTTGAAGCTTTCTTT.

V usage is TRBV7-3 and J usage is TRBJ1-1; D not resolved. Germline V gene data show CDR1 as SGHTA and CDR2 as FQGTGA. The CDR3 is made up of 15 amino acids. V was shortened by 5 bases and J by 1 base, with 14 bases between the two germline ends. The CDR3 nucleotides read TGTGCCAGCAGCCCCGACGGGAACGAGAACACTGAAGCTTTCTTT. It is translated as CASSPDGNENTEAFF.

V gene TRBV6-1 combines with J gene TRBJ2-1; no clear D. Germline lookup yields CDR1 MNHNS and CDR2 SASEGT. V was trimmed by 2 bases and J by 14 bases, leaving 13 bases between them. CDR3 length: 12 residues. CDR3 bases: TGTGCCAGCAGTGAACTCAGACGTGGAGAGTTCTTC. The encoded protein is CASSELRRGEFF.

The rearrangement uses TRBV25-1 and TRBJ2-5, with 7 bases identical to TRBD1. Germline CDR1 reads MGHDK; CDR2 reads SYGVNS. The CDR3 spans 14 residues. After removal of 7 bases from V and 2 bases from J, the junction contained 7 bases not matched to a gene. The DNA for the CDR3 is TGTGCCAGCACCCGGACAGGACGACAAGAGACCCAGTACTTC. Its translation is CASTRTGRQETQYF.